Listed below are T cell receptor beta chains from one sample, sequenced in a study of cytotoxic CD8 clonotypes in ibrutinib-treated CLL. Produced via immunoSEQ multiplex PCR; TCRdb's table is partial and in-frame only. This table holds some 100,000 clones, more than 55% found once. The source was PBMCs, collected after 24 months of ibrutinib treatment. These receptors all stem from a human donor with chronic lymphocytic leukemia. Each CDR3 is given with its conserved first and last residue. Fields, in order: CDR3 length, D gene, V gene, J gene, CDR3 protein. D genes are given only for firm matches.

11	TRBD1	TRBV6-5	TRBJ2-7	CASGTGFKQYF
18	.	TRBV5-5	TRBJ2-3	CASSLAAKNRGRTDTQYF
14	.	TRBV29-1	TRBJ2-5	CSVDAGGIQETQYF
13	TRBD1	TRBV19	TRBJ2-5	CASTSQGARAQYF
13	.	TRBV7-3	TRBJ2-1	CASSLMGYNEQFF
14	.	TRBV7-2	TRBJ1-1	CASSLGTLQTEAFF
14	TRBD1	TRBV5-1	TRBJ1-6	CASSPGTGGRPLHF
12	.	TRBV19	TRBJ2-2	CASSISPGELFF
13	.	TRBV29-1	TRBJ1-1	CSARPLGNTEAFF
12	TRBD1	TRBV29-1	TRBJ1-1	CSADRGYTEAFF
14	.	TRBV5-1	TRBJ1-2	CASSLQGSNYGYTF
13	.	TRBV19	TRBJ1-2	CASKIAGARGYTF
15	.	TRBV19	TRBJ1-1	CASSIVNRANTEAFF
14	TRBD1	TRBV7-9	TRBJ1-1	CASSVGQPNTEAFF
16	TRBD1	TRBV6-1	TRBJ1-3	CASSEVTGGSGNTIYF
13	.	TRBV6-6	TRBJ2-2	CASRRTPSGELFF
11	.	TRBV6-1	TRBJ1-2	CASSGEYGYTF
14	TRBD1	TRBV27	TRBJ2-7	CASSTGTGVFEQYF